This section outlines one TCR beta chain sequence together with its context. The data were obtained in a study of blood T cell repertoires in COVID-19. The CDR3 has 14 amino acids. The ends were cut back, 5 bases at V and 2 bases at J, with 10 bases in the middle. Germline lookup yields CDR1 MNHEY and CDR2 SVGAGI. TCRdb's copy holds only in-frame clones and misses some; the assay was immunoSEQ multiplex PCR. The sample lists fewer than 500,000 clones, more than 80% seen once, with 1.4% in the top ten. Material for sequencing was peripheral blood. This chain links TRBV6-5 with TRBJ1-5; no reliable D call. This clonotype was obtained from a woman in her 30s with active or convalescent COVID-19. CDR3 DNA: TGTGCCAGCAGTACGGGAAGAGGCAATCAGCCCCAGCATTTT. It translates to CASSTGRGNQPQHF.